What follows is one T cell receptor (beta chain) and its context. This CDR3 comprises 14 residues. Germline lookup yields CDR1 LNHDA and CDR2 SQIVND (reference sequence). The V end was cut by 4 bases, the J end by 8 bases, with 17 bases between. Sorted-subset replicate PCRs used 200 ng DNA, approximately 27,000 T cell genomes. The authors' processing: As immunoSEQ supplied junction-only sequences (without quality scores), filtering differed. Sequencing was performed with immunoSEQ multiplex PCR; in TCRdb, only in-frame clones are kept and a portion is missing. D and trimming were read from the DNA, whereas the V and J calls and clone size are those reported in that table. The sample shows under 2,500,000 clones, about 94% of them seen only once. The source of the sample is a study of shared clonotypes between healthy human individuals.

Source material: naive CD4+ T cells sorted from blood. Subset defined: CD45RA+ positively selected. The TCR comes from a man aged 18 to 35 in good health. V is TRBV19 and J is TRBJ1-2, with D tentatively TRBD1 (6 bases). CDR3 coding DNA: TGTGCCAGTAGTAAGGACGCGCGGGGGCTCGGCTACACCTTC. This translates into CASSKDARGLGYTF. The full variable domain, with the rest looked up from reference TRBV19 and TRBJ1-2, is DGGITQSPKYLFRKEGQNVTLSCEQNLNHDAMYWYRQDPGQGLRLIYYSQIVNDFQKGDIAEGYSVSREKKESFPLTVTSAQKNPTAFYLCASSKDARGLGYTFGSGTRLTVV.